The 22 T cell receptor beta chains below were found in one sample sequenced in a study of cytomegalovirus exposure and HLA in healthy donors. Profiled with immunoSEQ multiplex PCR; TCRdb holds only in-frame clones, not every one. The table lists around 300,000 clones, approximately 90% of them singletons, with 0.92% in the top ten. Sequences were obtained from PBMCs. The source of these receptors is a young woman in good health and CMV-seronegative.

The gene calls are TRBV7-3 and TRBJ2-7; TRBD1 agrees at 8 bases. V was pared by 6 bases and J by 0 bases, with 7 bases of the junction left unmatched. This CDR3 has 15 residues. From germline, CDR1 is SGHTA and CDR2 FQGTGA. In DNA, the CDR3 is TGTGCCAGCAGAATGGACAGGGAAAGCTCCTACGAGCAGTACTTC. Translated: CASRMDRESSYEQYF.

The CDR3 DNA reads TGTGCCAGCAGTTCCAAAGGAGCCTCCTACGAGCAGTACTTC. Its protein is CASSSKGASYEQYF. The chain employs TRBV5-6 and TRBJ2-7, with D uncertain. The CDR3 spans 14 residues. Germline V gene data show CDR1 as SGHDT and CDR2 as YYEEEE. The V end lost 5 bases, the J end lost 0 bases, and 12 bases lay between the germline ends.

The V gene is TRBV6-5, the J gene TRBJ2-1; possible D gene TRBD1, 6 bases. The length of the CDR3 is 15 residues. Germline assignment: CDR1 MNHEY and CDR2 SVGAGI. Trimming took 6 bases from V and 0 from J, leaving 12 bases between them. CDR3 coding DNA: TGTGCCAGCAGACCTACAGGGATCTCCTACAATGAGCAGTTCTTC. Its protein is CASRPTGISYNEQFF.

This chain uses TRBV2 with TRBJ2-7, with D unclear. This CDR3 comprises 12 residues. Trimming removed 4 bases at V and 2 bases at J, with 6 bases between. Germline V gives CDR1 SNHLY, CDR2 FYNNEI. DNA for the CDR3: TGTGCCAGCAGTGCGAGTCCCTACGAGCAGTACTTC. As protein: CASSASPYEQYF.

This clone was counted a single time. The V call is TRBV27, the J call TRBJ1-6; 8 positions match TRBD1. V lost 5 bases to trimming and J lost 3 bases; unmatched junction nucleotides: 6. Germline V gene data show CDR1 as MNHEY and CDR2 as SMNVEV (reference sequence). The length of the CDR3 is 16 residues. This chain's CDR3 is CASSQRTGNYNSPLHF. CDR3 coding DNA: TGTGCCAGCAGTCAACGGACAGGGAACTATAATTCACCCCTCCACTTT.

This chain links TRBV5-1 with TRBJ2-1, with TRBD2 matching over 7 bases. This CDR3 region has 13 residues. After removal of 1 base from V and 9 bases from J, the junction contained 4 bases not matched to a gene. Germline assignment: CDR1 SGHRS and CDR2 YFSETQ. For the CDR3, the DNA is TGCGCCAGCAGCTTGTGGGGGGGTGGTGAGCAGTTCTTC. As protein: CASSLWGGGEQFF.

In DNA form, the CDR3 reads TGTGCCAGCAGAGATACAGGGGGCTCCTACGAGCAGTACTTC. This translates into CASRDTGGSYEQYF. This rearrangement joins TRBV6-5 to TRBJ2-7; 8 bases agree with TRBD1. The ends lost 6 bases at V and 0 bases at J; junction bases unmatched: 4. The CDR3 consists of 14 residues. CDR1 and CDR2 (germline): MNHEY, SVGAGI.

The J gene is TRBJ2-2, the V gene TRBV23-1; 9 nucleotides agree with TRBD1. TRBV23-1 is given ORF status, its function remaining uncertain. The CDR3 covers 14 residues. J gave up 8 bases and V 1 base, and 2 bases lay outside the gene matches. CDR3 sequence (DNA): TGCGCCAGCAGTCAATGGGACAGGGATGGGGAGCTGTTTTTT. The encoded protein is CASSQWDRDGELFF.

The CDR3 DNA follows: TGCGCCAGCAGCTTGACGGGCGGGAGTTGGAATGAGCAGTTCTTC. Translation gives CASSLTGGSWNEQFF. The chain has TRBV5-1 and TRBJ2-1; 7 bases map to TRBD2. The germline CDR1 and CDR2 sequences are SGHRS and YFSETQ. After removal of 1 base from V and 7 bases from J, the junction contained 8 bases not matched to a gene. This CDR3 has 15 residues.

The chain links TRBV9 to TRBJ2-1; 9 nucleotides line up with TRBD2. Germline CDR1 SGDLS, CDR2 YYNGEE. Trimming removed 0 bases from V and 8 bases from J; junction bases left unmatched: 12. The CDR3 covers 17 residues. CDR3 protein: CASSVAGAGGPSHEQFF. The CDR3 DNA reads TGTGCCAGCAGCGTAGCAGGTGCGGGAGGGCCCTCGCATGAGCAGTTCTTC.

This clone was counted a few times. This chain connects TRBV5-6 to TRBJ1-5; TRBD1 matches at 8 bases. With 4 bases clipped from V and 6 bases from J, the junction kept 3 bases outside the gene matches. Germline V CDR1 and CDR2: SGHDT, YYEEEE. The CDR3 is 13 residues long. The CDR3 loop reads CASSVDRAQPQHF. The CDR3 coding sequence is TGTGCCAGCAGCGTGGACAGGGCTCAGCCCCAGCATTTT.

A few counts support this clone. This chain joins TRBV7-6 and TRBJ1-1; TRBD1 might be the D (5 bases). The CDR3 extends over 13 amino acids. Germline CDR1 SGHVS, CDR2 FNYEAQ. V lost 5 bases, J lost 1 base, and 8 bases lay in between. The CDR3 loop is CASSATGNTEAFF. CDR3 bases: TGTGCCAGCAGCGCAACAGGGAACACTGAAGCTTTCTTT.

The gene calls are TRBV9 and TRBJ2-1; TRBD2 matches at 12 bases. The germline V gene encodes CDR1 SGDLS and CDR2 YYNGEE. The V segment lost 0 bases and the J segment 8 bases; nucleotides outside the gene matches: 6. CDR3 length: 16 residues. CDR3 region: CASSVGLAGGGYEQFF. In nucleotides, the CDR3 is TGTGCCAGCAGCGTAGGGCTAGCGGGAGGGGGCTATGAGCAGTTCTTC.

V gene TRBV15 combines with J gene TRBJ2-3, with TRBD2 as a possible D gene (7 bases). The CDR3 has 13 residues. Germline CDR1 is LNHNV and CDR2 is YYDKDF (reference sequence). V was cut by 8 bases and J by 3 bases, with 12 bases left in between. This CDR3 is CATGGGRTDTQYF. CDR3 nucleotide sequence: TGTGCCACCGGGGGCGGGAGAACAGATACGCAGTATTTT.

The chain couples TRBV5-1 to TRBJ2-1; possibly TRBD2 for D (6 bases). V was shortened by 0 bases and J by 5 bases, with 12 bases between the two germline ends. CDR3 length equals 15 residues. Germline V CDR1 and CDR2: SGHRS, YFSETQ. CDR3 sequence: CASSLGGDLNNEQFF. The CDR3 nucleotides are TGCGCCAGCAGCTTGGGCGGGGATCTTAACAATGAGCAGTTCTTC.

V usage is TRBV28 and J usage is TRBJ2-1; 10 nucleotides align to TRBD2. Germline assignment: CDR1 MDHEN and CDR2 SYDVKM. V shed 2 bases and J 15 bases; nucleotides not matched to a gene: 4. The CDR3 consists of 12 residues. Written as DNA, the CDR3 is TGTGCCAGCAGTTTACTAGCGGGAGACCCGTTCTTC. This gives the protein CASSLLAGDPFF.

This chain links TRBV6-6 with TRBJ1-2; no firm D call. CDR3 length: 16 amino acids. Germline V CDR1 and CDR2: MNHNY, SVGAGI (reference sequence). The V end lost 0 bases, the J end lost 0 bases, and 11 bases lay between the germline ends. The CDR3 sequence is CASSYSKALSNYGYTF. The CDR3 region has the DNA TGTGCCAGCAGTTACTCGAAGGCACTATCTAACTATGGCTACACCTTC.

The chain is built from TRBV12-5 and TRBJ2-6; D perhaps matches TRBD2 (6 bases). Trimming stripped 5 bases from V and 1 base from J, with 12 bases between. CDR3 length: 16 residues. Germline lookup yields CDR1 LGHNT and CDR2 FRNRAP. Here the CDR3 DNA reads TGTGCTAGTGGTCGCCAAGGAGGGTCTGGGGCCAACGTCCTGACTTTC. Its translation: CASGRQGGSGANVLTF.

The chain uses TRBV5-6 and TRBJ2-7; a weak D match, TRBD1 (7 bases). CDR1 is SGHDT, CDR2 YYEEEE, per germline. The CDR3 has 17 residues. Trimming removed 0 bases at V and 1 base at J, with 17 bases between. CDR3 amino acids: CASSLEVVQGGSYEQYF. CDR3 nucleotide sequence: TGTGCCAGCAGCTTGGAAGTCGTTCAGGGGGGATCCTACGAGCAGTACTTC.

The DNA for the CDR3 is TGTGCCAGCATTCTCGACAGGGGGCCGGACACCATATATTTT. Translating it yields CASILDRGPDTIYF. V and J are TRBV2 and TRBJ1-3, with TRBD1 matching 10 bases. The CDR3 is made up of 14 amino acids. Germline V CDR1 and CDR2: SNHLY, FYNNEI. After removal of 7 bases from V and 8 bases from J, the junction contained 8 bases not matched to a gene.

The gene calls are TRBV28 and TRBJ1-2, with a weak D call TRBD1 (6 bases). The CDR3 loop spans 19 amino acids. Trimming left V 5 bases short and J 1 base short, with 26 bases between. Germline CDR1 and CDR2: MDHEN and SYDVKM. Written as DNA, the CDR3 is TGTGCCAGCAGTACATACGCGGGGGGGCGCGAAGGGATTAACTATGGCTACACCTTC. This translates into CASSTYAGGREGINYGYTF.

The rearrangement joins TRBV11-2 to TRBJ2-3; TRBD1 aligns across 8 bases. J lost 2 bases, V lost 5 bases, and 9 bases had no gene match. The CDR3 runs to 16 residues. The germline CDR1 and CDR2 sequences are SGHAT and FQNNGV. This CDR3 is CASSRIPGGFTDTQYF. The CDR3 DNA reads TGTGCCAGCAGCCGAATTCCAGGGGGCTTCACAGATACGCAGTATTTT.